This TCR beta chain emerged from a study of T cells in localized non-small cell lung cancer. Germline V gene data show CDR1 as SGHRS and CDR2 as YFSETQ. This CDR3 has 11 amino acids. V lost 4 bases to trimming and J lost 3 bases, with 4 bases between them. Sequencing was performed with immunoSEQ multiplex PCR; in TCRdb, only in-frame clones are kept and a portion is missing. Among fewer than 30,000 clones listed, about 88% were seen once. Source: peripheral blood, taken before any cancer treatment. The gene calls are TRBV5-1 and TRBJ2-5; unclear D gene. The TCR comes from a female donor of 60 years or more with stage II squamous cell lung carcinoma. In DNA form, the CDR3 reads TGCGCCAGCAGCAAAGAAGAGACCCAGTACTTC. It translates to CASSKEETQYF.